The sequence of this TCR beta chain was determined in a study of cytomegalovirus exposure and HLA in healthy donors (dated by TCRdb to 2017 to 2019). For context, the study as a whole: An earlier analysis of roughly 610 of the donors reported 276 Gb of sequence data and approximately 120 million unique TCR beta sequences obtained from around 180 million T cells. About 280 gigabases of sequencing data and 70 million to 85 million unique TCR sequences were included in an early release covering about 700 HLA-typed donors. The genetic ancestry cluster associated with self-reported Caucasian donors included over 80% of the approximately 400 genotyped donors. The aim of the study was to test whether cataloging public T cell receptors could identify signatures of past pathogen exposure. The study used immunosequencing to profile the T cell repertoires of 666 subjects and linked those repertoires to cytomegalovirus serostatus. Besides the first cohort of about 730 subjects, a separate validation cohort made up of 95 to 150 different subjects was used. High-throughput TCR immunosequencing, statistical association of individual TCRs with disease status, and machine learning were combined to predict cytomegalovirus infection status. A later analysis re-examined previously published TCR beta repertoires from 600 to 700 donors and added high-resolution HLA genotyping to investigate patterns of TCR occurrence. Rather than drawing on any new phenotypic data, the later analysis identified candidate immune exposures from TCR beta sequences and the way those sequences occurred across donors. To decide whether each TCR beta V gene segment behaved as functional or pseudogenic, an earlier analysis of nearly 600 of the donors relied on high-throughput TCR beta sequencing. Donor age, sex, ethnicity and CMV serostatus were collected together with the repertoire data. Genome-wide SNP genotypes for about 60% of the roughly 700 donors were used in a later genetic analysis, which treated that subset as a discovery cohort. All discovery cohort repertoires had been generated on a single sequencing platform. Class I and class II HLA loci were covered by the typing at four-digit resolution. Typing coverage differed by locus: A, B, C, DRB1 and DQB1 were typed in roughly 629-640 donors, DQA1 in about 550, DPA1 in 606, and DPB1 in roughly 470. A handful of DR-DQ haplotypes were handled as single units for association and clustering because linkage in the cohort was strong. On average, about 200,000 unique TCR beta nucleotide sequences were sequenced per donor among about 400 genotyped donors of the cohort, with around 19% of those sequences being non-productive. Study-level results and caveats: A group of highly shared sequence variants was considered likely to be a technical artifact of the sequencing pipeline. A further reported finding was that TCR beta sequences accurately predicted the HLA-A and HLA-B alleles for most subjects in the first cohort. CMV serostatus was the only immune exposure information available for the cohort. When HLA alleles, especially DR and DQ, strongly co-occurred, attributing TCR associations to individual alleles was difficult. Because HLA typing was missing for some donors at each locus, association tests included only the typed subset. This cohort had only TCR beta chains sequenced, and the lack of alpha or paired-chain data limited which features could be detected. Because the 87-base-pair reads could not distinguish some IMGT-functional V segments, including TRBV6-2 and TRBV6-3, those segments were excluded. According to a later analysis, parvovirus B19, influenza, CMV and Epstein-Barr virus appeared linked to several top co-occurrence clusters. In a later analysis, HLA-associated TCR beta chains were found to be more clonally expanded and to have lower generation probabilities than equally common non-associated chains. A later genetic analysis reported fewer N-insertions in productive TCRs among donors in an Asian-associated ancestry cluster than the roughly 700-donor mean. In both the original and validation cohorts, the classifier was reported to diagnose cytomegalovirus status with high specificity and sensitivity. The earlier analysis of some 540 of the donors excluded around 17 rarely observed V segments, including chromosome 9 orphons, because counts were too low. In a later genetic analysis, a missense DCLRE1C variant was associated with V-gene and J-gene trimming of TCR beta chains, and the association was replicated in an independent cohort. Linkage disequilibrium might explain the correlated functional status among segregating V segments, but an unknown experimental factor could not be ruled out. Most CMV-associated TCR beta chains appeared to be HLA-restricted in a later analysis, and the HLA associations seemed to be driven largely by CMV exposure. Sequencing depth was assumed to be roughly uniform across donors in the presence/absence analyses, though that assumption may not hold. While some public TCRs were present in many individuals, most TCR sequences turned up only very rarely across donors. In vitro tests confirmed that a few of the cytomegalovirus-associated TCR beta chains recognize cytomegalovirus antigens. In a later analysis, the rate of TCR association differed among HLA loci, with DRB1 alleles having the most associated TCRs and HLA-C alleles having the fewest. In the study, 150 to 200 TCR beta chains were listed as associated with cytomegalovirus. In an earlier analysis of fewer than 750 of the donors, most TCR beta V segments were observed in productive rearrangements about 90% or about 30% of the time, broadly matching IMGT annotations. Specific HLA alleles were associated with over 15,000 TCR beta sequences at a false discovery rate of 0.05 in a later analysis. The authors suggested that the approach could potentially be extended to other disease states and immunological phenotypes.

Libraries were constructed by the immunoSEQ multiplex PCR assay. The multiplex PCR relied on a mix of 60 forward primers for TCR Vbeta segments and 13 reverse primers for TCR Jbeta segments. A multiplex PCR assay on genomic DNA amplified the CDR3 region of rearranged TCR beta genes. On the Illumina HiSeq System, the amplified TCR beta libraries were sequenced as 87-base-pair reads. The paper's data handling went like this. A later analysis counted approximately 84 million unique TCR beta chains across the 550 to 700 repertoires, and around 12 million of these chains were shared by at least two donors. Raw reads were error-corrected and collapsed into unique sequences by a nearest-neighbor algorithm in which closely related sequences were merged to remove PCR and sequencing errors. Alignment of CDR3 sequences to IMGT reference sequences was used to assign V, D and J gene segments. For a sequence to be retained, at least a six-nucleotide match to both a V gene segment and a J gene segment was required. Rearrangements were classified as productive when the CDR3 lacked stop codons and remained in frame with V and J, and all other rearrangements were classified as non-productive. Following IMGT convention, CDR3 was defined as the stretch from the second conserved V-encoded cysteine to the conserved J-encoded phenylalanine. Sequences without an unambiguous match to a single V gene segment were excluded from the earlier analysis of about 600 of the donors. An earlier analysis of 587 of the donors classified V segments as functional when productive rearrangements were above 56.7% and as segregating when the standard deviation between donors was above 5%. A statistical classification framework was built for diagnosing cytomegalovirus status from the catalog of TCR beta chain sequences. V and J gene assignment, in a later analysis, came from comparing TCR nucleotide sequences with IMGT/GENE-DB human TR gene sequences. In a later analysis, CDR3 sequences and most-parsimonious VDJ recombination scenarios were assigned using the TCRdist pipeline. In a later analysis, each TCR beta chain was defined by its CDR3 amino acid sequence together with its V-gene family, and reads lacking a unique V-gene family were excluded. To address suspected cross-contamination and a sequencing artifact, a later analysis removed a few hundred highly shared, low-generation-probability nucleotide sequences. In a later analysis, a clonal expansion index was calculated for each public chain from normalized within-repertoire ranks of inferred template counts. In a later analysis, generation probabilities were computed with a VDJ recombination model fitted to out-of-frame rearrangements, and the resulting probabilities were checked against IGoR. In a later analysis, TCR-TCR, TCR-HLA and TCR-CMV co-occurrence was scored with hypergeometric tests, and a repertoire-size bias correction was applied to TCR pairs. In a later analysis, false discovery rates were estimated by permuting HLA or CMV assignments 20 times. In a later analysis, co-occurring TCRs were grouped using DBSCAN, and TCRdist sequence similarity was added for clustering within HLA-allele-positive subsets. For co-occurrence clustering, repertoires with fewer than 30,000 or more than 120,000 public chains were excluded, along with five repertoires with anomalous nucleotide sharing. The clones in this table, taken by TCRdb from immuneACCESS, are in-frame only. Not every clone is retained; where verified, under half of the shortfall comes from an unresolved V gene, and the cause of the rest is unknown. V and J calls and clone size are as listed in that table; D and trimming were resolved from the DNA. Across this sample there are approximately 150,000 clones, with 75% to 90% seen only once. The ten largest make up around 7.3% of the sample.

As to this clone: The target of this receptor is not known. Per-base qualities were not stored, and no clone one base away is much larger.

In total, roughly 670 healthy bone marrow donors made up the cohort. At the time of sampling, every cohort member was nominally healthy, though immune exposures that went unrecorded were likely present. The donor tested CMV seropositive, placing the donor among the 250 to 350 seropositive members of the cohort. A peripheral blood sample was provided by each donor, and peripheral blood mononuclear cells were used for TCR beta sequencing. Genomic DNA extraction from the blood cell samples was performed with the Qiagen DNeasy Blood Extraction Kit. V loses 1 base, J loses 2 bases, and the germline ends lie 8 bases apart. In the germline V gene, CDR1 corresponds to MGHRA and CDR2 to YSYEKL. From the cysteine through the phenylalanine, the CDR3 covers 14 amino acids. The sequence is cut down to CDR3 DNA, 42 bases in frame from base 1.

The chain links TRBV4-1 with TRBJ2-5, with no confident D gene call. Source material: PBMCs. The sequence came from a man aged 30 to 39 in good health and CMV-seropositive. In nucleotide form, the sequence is TGCGCCAGCAGCCAAGGACTTCTTCAAGAGACCCAGTACTTC. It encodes CASSQGLLQETQYF.